Shown below are 21 T cell receptor beta chains from a single sample sequenced in a study of patients and donors after allogeneic stem cell transplantation (dated by TCRdb to 2020 to 2021). The protocol used for the library was RT-PCR. Sequencing instrument: NextSeq 550. TCRdb reanalyzed the raw reads on its own, using fastp at Q25 for trimming and MiXCR for clone calling, and kept in-frame beta chains. Duplicate CDR3 protein sequences are folded into a single record with the most common DNA and genes. The sample records 25,000 to 35,000 distinct CDR3 sequences, 6.8% of which are singletons. Roughly 34% of the sample comes from the top ten. The sample was blood, either unsorted or a sorted T cell fraction (not recorded which). These receptors all come from a human donor who was either an allogeneic HSCT recipient or a stem cell or donor lymphocyte infusion donor (not recorded which). It is not recorded whose cells these are; they may come from a transplant donor.

This clonotype is medium-sized. This chain links TRBV11-2 with TRBJ2-1; 11 positions agree with TRBD2. The CDR3 extends over 15 amino acids. Germline CDR1 and CDR2: SGHAT and FQNNGV. The V and J ends lost 1 base and 6 bases, in that order; junction bases with no gene match: 2. The CDR3 loop reads CASSLVLAGANEQFF. The CDR3 region has the DNA TGTGCCAGCAGCTTAGTACTAGCGGGAGCCAATGAGCAGTTCTTC.

This clonotype has a count of ten or more. The chain uses TRBV10-2 and TRBJ1-2; D gene ambiguous. The length of the CDR3 is 13 residues. CDR1 and CDR2 (germline): WSHSY, SAAADI. With 8 bases removed from V and 0 bases from J, the gap between germline ends came to 10 bases. This CDR3 is CASATPANYGYTF. CDR3 nucleotide sequence: TGCGCCAGCGCCACCCCCGCTAACTATGGCTACACCTTC.

This clonotype was detected only a few times. The CDR3 bases are TGTGCCAGCAGCCAACGGGACAGGGTGCGAGAGACCCAGTACTTC. Its translation: CASSQRDRVRETQYF. The rearrangement joins TRBV7-9 to TRBJ2-5; the match to TRBD1 covers 9 bases. The trim removed 5 bases at V and 4 bases at J, leaving 8 bases unmatched. Germline CDR1 is SEHNR and CDR2 is FQNEAQ (reference sequence). The CDR3 is 15 residues long.

This clonotype was seen ten or more times. The chain has TRBV7-8 and TRBJ1-6; unclear D gene. The CDR3 runs 13 residues. CDR1 SGHVS and CDR2 FQNEAQ come from the germline V gene. Trimming pared 2 bases from V and 8 bases from J, leaving 7 bases between. The CDR3 nucleotides are TGTGCCAGCAGCTTAAATTTCGATTCACCCCTCCACTTT. Translation: CASSLNFDSPLHF.

This clonotype was seen a few times. The chain joins TRBV3-1 to TRBJ2-1; unclear D gene. The germline V gene has CDR1 LGHDT and CDR2 YNNKEL (reference sequence). V dropped 1 base and J dropped 10 bases, with 5 bases sitting between them. The CDR3 length is 11 residues. Here the CDR3 reads CASSQVAEQFF. In DNA form, the CDR3 reads TGTGCCAGCAGCCAAGTGGCCGAGCAGTTCTTC.

The chain links TRBV27 to TRBJ2-2; TRBD1 might be the D (6 bases). Trimming pared 3 bases from V and 6 bases from J, leaving 8 bases between. This CDR3 region has 13 residues. The germline CDR1 and CDR2 sequences are MNHEY and SMNVEV (reference sequence). In DNA form, the CDR3 reads TGTGCCAGCAGTTTGGGACACCCCGGGGAGCTGTTTTTT. This translates into CASSLGHPGELFF.

This clonotype was picked up many times. The J gene is TRBJ1-1, the V gene TRBV20-1; possible D gene TRBD1, 5 bases. The CDR3 sequence is 14 residues long. Germline assignment: CDR1 DFQATT and CDR2 SNEGSKA (reference sequence). V gave up 0 bases and J gave up 1 base, with 9 bases separating them. The CDR3 nucleotides read TGCAGTGCTAGAGATGGGGGTGGGAACACTGAAGCTTTCTTT. Translation: CSARDGGGNTEAFF.

Only a few counts were recorded for this clonotype. The J gene is TRBJ2-7, the V gene TRBV5-1; perhaps TRBD1 as D (6 bases). There are 14 residues in the CDR3. The V and J ends lost 3 bases and 2 bases respectively, with 12 bases between them. Germline V gene sequence: CDR1 SGHRS, CDR2 YFSETQ. CDR3 sequence reads: CASSSRTAAYEQYF. CDR3 in DNA: TGCGCCAGCAGCTCCCGGACAGCGGCCTACGAGCAGTACTTC.

Points on this clonotype: In this CDR3 the conserved last residue, phenylalanine or tryptophan, is missing, so a read error is likely. The chain combines TRBV7-9 with TRBJ2-1, with D uncertain. This CDR3 is 16 amino acids long. CDR1 and CDR2 (germline): SEHNR, FQNEAQ (reference sequence). Trimming removed 1 base at V and 1 base at J, with 11 bases between. Here the CDR3 reads CASSLVLSASYNEQFL. The CDR3 nucleotides are TGTGCCAGCAGCTTAGTTTTAAGCGCGTCCTACAATGAGCAGTTCCTC.

At least ten counts were recorded for this clonotype. The J gene is TRBJ2-1, the V gene TRBV2; TRBD2 matches 11 bases. V was pared by 5 bases and J by 0 bases, with 9 bases of the junction left unmatched. Germline V lookup: CDR1 SNHLY, CDR2 FYNNEI. The CDR3 runs 18 residues. CDR3 nucleotide sequence: TGTGCCAGCAGTTCGCTAGCGGGAGGAGGGACCTCCTACAATGAGCAGTTCTTC. Its protein product is CASSSLAGGGTSYNEQFF.

This clonotype has a count of ten or more. The V and J genes are TRBV18 and TRBJ1-3; D ambiguous. The CDR3 has 15 residues. The V end was cut by 5 bases, the J end by 2 bases, with 13 bases between. In germline, CDR1 is KGHSH, CDR2 LQKENI. CDR3 residues: CASSFSREPGNTIYF. The CDR3 coding sequence is TGTGCCAGCTCATTCTCCCGGGAGCCTGGAAACACCATATATTTT.

Worth noting for this clonotype: A much larger clone is a single base away; this may be a read error. The rearrangement uses TRBV27 and TRBJ1-2, with TRBD1 as a possible D gene (6 bases). The CDR3 extends over 14 amino acids. Germline loops: CDR1 MNHEY, CDR2 SMNVEV (reference sequence). CDR3 nucleotides: TGTGCCAGCAGGGGGCAGGGGCTGAACTATGGCTTCACCTTC. It encodes CASRGQGLNYGFTF.

In regard to this clonotype: A read error may explain this, as a much larger clone is one base away. The rearrangement joins TRBV5-1 to TRBJ2-1; 7 nucleotides match TRBD2. There are 15 residues in the CDR3. The germline CDR1 and CDR2 sequences are SGHRS and YFSETQ. CDR3 in amino acids: CARSLYVGGPNEQFF. CDR3 nucleotide sequence: TGCGCCAGGAGCTTGTATGTGGGAGGGCCGAATGAGCAGTTCTTC.

V and J are TRBV7-9 and TRBJ2-1, with 9 bases that match TRBD2. V dropped 2 bases and J dropped 4; count of bases not matched to a gene: 3. Germline V gene data show CDR1 as SEHNR and CDR2 as FQNEAQ (reference sequence). CDR3 length: 15 amino acids. The CDR3: CASSLSGGLYNEQFF. The CDR3 DNA reads TGTGCCAGCAGCTTAAGCGGGGGGCTTTACAATGAGCAGTTCTTC.

The rearrangement links TRBV4-1 to TRBJ2-5, with 8 positions matching TRBD1. Germline lookup yields CDR1 MGHRA and CDR2 YSYEKL. With 4 bases clipped from V and 5 bases from J, the junction kept 9 bases outside the gene matches. The CDR3 consists of 15 residues. The CDR3 DNA is TGCGCCAGCAGCCCCACGGGACAGGTTCGGGAGACCCAGTACTTC. Translated, it gives CASSPTGQVRETQYF.

There are a few counts of this clonotype. The genes are TRBV5-6 and TRBJ2-5; the D call may be TRBD1 or TRBD2 (7 bases each). The CDR3 sequence is 14 residues long. CDR1 and CDR2 (germline): SGHDT, YYEEEE. Trimming removed 3 bases from V and 4 bases from J, with 13 bases in between. The CDR3 reads CASSSGGEGETQYF. The DNA of the CDR3 is TGTGCCAGCAGCTCAGGGGGGGAAGGAGAGACCCAGTACTTC. Full variable domain (outside the CDR3, taken from reference TRBV5-6 and TRBJ2-5): DAGVTQSPTHLIKTRGQQVTLRCSPKSGHDTVSWYQQALGQGPQFIFQYYEEEERQRGNFPDRFSGHQFPNYSSELNVNALLLGDSALYLCASSSGGEGETQYFGPGTRLLVL.

This clonotype was recorded many times. The genes are TRBV29-1 and TRBJ1-2; the D gene is possibly TRBD1 (6 bases). The V gene's germline CDR1 is SQVTM and CDR2 ANQGSEA. V was cut by 5 bases and J by 6 bases, with 10 bases left in between. The CDR3 covers 11 residues. The CDR3 nucleotides read TGCAGCGTTCGGGGGGCGGATGGCTACACCTTC. Protein sequence: CSVRGADGYTF.

This clonotype was counted many times. This sequence joins TRBV20-1 and TRBJ2-3; 11 bases map to TRBD2. V gave up 2 bases and J gave up 4 bases; unmatched junction bases: 2. The CDR3 covers 14 residues. The germline V gene encodes CDR1 DFQATT and CDR2 SNEGSKA (reference sequence). The CDR3 DNA is TGCAGTGCTAGAAGACTAGCGGGACCAGATACGCAGTATTTT. Its protein is CSARRLAGPDTQYF.

This clonotype has only a few counts. The rearrangement joins TRBV18 to TRBJ2-3; 8 bases align to TRBD1. This CDR3 contains 16 residues. Looked up from germline, CDR1 is KGHSH and CDR2 is LQKENI. After removal of 3 bases from V and 2 bases from J, the junction contained 7 bases not matched to a gene. CDR3 sequence (DNA): TGTGCCAGCTCACCCCCGGCCAGGGGGCTCACAGATACGCAGTATTTT. As protein: CASSPPARGLTDTQYF.

In its sample, this clonotype was seen many times. The gene calls are TRBV6-5 and TRBJ2-2; D remains unclear. Trimming pared 5 bases from V and 2 bases from J, leaving 6 bases between. Germline-derived CDR1 and CDR2 are MNHEY and SVGAGI. This CDR3 region has 13 residues. CDR3 nucleotides: TGTGCCAGCAGTCCCTTTAACACCGGGGAGCTGTTTTTT. Its protein product is CASSPFNTGELFF.

This clonotype was picked up many times. This chain connects TRBV5-1 to TRBJ2-3; D might be TRBD2 (6 bases). The ends were cut back, 0 bases at V and 0 bases at J, with 11 bases in the middle. This CDR3 is built from 16 residues. Germline V gene data show CDR1 as SGHRS and CDR2 as YFSETQ. CDR3 amino acids: CASSLGASASTDTQYF. The CDR3 DNA sequence: TGCGCCAGCAGCTTGGGGGCTAGCGCGAGCACAGATACGCAGTATTTT.